This TCR beta chain was obtained from a study of cytomegalovirus exposure and HLA in healthy donors (dated by TCRdb to 2016 to 2017). About the investigation overall: According to an earlier analysis of several hundred of the donors, 150 million to 200 million T cells yielded roughly 110 million unique TCR beta sequences and about 300 Gb of sequence data. An early release that covered fewer than 800 HLA-typed donors contained about 290 gigabases of sequencing data and tens of millions of unique TCR sequences. Of the approximately 400 genotyped donors, approximately 80% fell in the genetic ancestry cluster associated with self-reported Caucasian donors. The study was designed to test whether signatures of past pathogen exposure could be identified by cataloging public T cell receptors. The study profiled the T cell repertoires of about 720 subjects by immunosequencing and related them to cytomegalovirus serostatus. Along with the approximately 600-subject first cohort, a separate validation cohort of over a hundred different subjects was used. High-throughput TCR immunosequencing, statistical association of individual TCRs with disease status, and machine learning were combined to predict cytomegalovirus infection status. A later analysis re-analyzed previously published TCR beta repertoires from about 730 donors and added high-resolution HLA genotyping to study TCR occurrence patterns. Rather than using new phenotypic data, the later analysis identified candidate immune exposures from TCR beta sequences and from how often those sequences occurred across donors. An earlier analysis of around 580 of the donors used high-throughput TCR beta sequencing to judge whether each TCR beta V gene segment behaved as functional or pseudogenic. Donor age, sex, ethnicity and CMV serostatus were collected together with the repertoire data. A later genetic analysis took genome-wide SNP genotypes for about 55% of the roughly 700 donors and used that subset as a discovery cohort. All discovery cohort repertoires had been generated using a single sequencing platform. Both class I and class II loci were covered by HLA typing, at four-digit resolution. The number of donors typed differed by locus, with roughly 620-630 for A, B, C, DRB1 and DQB1, roughly 550 for DQA1, 600 to 610 for DPA1, and around 460 for DPB1. About five DR-DQ haplotypes were treated as single units for association and clustering because of strong linkage in the cohort. Across some 400 genotyped donors of the cohort, an average of roughly 200,000 unique TCR beta nucleotide sequences per donor were sequenced, and roughly 17% of those sequences were non-productive.

This clone was seen just once. Its antigen has not been determined. The input lacks base qualities; no much larger clone sits a single base away. In total, roughly 670 healthy bone marrow donors made up the cohort. All cohort members were sampled while nominally healthy, although unrecorded immune exposures were likely present. The donor was CMV seronegative and belonged to the group of 352 seronegative cohort members. A peripheral blood sample was provided by each donor, and peripheral blood mononuclear cells were used for TCR beta sequencing. Genomic DNA was extracted from the blood cell samples with the Qiagen DNeasy Blood Extraction Kit. Library construction relied on the immunoSEQ multiplex PCR assay. For the multiplex PCR, a mixture combining 60 forward primers for TCR Vbeta segments and 13 reverse primers for TCR Jbeta segments was used. Amplification of the CDR3 region of rearranged TCR beta genes was performed with a multiplex PCR assay on genomic DNA. The amplified TCR beta libraries were sequenced on the Illumina HiSeq System as 87-base-pair reads. The authors' analysis ran thus. In a later analysis, tens of millions of unique TCR beta chains were counted across the 650 to 700 repertoires, and approximately 11 million of these chains were shared by at least two donors. Raw reads were error-corrected and collapsed into unique sequences by a nearest-neighbor algorithm in which closely related sequences were merged to remove PCR and sequencing errors. To assign V, D and J gene segments, CDR3 sequences were aligned to IMGT reference sequences. For a sequence to be retained, a match of at least six nucleotides to both a V gene segment and a J gene segment was required. A rearrangement was called productive if the CDR3 had no stop codons and remained in frame with V and J, and every other rearrangement was called non-productive. CDR3 was defined by IMGT convention, running from the second conserved V-encoded cysteine to the conserved J-encoded phenylalanine. In an earlier analysis of just under 600 of the donors, sequences lacking an unambiguous match to a single V gene segment were excluded. In an earlier analysis of a few hundred of the donors, a V segment was called functional when productive rearrangements were above 56.7%, and segregating when the standard deviation between donors exceeded 5%. A statistical classification framework was developed to diagnose cytomegalovirus status using the catalog of TCR beta chain sequences. In a later analysis, V and J genes were assigned by comparing TCR nucleotide sequences against IMGT/GENE-DB human TR gene sequences. Using the TCRdist pipeline, a later analysis assigned CDR3 sequences along with most-parsimonious VDJ recombination scenarios. In a later analysis, every TCR beta chain was defined by the combination of its CDR3 amino acid sequence and its V-gene family, and reads without a unique V-gene family were dropped. As a way to deal with suspected cross-contamination and a sequencing artifact, a later analysis dropped nearly 600 nucleotide sequences that were highly shared and had low generation probability. In a later analysis, a clonal expansion index for each public chain was calculated from normalized within-repertoire ranks of inferred template counts. In a later analysis, generation probabilities were computed with a VDJ recombination model fitted to out-of-frame rearrangements, and the resulting probabilities were checked against IGoR. Hypergeometric tests were used in a later analysis to score TCR-TCR, TCR-HLA and TCR-CMV co-occurrence, with a repertoire-size bias correction applied to the TCR pairs. To estimate false discovery rates, a later analysis permuted the HLA or CMV assignments 20 times. In a later analysis, co-occurring TCRs were grouped with DBSCAN, and TCRdist sequence similarity was added when clustering was performed within HLA-allele-positive subsets. Repertoires with fewer than 30,000 or more than 120,000 public chains, plus five repertoires with anomalous nucleotide sharing, were excluded from co-occurrence clustering. TCRdb re-hosts the immuneACCESS table, in-frame sequences only. Its copies lack some clones; in the studies checked, an unresolved V gene accounts for under half of them, and the cause for the rest is not known. The V and J calls and clone size are taken from that table; D and trimming were inferred from the DNA. A total of about 220,000 clones appear in this sample, over 80% of them only once. The top ten hold about 0.77% of the sample.

The germline V gene specifies SGHRS as CDR1 and YFSETQ as CDR2. Its CDR3 holds 15 amino acids, cysteine through phenylalanine. The retained sequence is limited to the CDR3, 45 bases, with the frame set at the first base. Trimming removed 0 bases from V and 5 bases from J; the gene matches leave 6 bases unexplained. Study-wide conclusions, independent of this receptor: Because some donors lacked HLA typing at each locus, the association tests relied only on the typed subset. In an earlier analysis of around 600 of the donors, most TCR beta V segments appeared in productive rearrangements about 90% or about 30% of the time, broadly matching IMGT annotations. Several of the top co-occurrence clusters appeared to be linked to parvovirus B19, influenza, CMV and Epstein-Barr virus, according to a later analysis. When HLA alleles, especially DR and DQ, strongly co-occurred, TCR associations were difficult to assign to individual alleles. In a later analysis, most CMV-associated TCR beta chains were found to appear HLA-restricted, with HLA associations seemingly driven largely by CMV exposure. A later genetic analysis reported fewer N-insertions in productive TCRs among donors in an Asian-associated ancestry cluster than the roughly 700-donor mean. This cohort had only TCR beta chains sequenced, and the lack of alpha or paired-chain data limited which features could be detected. In both the original and validation cohorts, the classifier was reported to diagnose cytomegalovirus status with high specificity and sensitivity. A further reported finding was that TCR beta sequences accurately predicted the HLA-A and HLA-B alleles for most subjects in the first cohort. According to the authors, the approach could potentially be generalized to other disease states and immunological phenotypes. In a later analysis, HLA-associated TCR beta chains showed more clonal expansion and lower generation probabilities than non-associated chains that were equally common. In a later analysis, TCR association rates were found to vary across HLA loci, with the most associated TCRs seen for DRB1 alleles and the fewest for HLA-C alleles. A cluster of highly shared sequence variants was judged likely to be a technical artifact of the sequencing pipeline. In vitro tests confirmed that a few of the cytomegalovirus-associated TCR beta chains recognize cytomegalovirus antigens. Most TCR sequences were observed very rarely across donors, whereas some public TCRs were present in many individuals. A later analysis associated about 17,000 TCR beta sequences with specific HLA alleles at a false discovery rate of 0.05. Because counts were too low, seventeen rarely observed V segments, including chromosome 9 orphons, were excluded from the earlier analysis of about 500 of the donors. A later genetic analysis associated a missense DCLRE1C variant with V-gene and J-gene trimming of TCR beta chains, and an independent cohort replicated the association. Roughly uniform sequencing depth across donors was assumed in presence/absence analyses, although this assumption may not hold. Because the 87-base-pair reads could not distinguish some IMGT-functional V segments, including TRBV6-2 and TRBV6-3, those segments were excluded. CMV serostatus was the only immune exposure information available for the cohort. In the study, approximately 150 TCR beta chains were listed as associated with cytomegalovirus. Correlated functional status among segregating V segments might be attributable to linkage disequilibrium, but an unknown experimental factor could not be ruled out.

The V and J genes are TRBV5-1 and TRBJ2-5, and 8 junction bases match TRBD2. The receptor's source is a boy between 2 and 10 years old in good health and CMV-seronegative. The sequencing sample was made of PBMCs. The sequenced DNA is TGCGCCAGCAGCTTGGGGACTAGCATGGGCGAGACCCAGTACTTC. It encodes CASSLGTSMGETQYF.